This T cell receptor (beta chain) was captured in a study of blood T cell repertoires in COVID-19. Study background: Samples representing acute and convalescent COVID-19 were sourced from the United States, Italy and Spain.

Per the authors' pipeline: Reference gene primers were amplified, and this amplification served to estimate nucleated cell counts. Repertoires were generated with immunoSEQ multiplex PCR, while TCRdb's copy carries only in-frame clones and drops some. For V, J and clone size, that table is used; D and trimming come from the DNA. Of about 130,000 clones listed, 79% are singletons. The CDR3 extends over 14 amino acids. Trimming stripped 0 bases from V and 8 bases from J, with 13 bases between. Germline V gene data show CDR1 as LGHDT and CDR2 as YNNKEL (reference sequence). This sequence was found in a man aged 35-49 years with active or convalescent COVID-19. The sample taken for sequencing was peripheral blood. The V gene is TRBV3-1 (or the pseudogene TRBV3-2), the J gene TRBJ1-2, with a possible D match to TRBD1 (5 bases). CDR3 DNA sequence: TGTGCCAGCAGCCAAGATTCTGGAGGGGTCGGCTACACCTTC. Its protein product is CASSQDSGGVGYTF.